Listed below are T cell receptor beta chains from one sample, sequenced in a study of response to subunit inactivated influenza vaccine. TCRdb independently ran MiXCR on the RT-PCR reads; one entry per CDR3 protein. The sample consists of 860,000 or so distinct CDR3 sequences, around 20% of them appearing once. This material consisted of PBMCs from blood, taken 5 days after vaccination. These receptors originate from a man in his fifties or sixties who received an inactivated influenza vaccine. CDR3s include the opening cysteine and the closing phenylalanine or tryptophan. D genes are given only for firm matches. Only part of the rows carry a size: once, few, many, or a class if the clone is expanded.

V gene: TRBV7-9; clone size: few; J gene: TRBJ1-3; D gene: NA; CDR3 protein: CASSSELNTIYF; CDR3 DNA: TGTGCCAGCAGCTCAGAACTAAACACCATATATTTT
V gene: TRBV5-1; clone size: NA; J gene: TRBJ2-7; D gene: NA; CDR3 protein: CASSLAGRLDEQYF; CDR3 DNA: TGCGCCAGCAGCTTGGCAGGGCGGTTAGACGAGCAGTACTTC
V gene: TRBV7-9; clone size: NA; J gene: TRBJ2-2; D gene: NA; CDR3 protein: CASIGTLNTGELFF; CDR3 DNA: TGTGCCAGTATCGGGACACTTAACACCGGGGAGCTGTTTTTT
V gene: TRBV5-4; clone size: NA; J gene: TRBJ1-1; D gene: TRBD1; CDR3 protein: CASSYRTGRNTEAFF; CDR3 DNA: TGTGCCAGCAGCTATCGGACAGGGCGGAACACTGAAGCTTTCTTT
V gene: TRBV2; clone size: once; J gene: TRBJ2-7; D gene: TRBD2; CDR3 protein: CASAQGSGSYEQYF; CDR3 DNA: TGTGCCAGCGCTCAGGGTAGCGGGAGCTACGAGCAGTACTTC
V gene: TRBV7-9; clone size: few; J gene: TRBJ2-7; D gene: NA; CDR3 protein: CASSPPGIREQYF; CDR3 DNA: TGTGCCAGCAGCCCACCAGGCATCAGGGAGCAGTACTTC
V gene: TRBV9; clone size: NA; J gene: TRBJ2-5; D gene: NA; CDR3 protein: CASSARPEETQYF; CDR3 DNA: TGTGCCAGCAGCGCTAGACCCGAAGAGACCCAGTACTTC
V gene: TRBV5-6; clone size: NA; J gene: TRBJ1-5; D gene: NA; CDR3 protein: CASSLSGHSTGPQHF; CDR3 DNA: TGTGCCAGCAGCTTGTCGGGACATAGCACCGGGCCCCAGCATTTT
V gene: TRBV6-5; clone size: few; J gene: TRBJ1-5; D gene: NA; CDR3 protein: CASSSRDNNQPQHF; CDR3 DNA: TGTGCCAGCAGTTCCCGGGACAACAATCAGCCCCAGCATTTT
V gene: TRBV2; clone size: few; J gene: TRBJ1-5; D gene: NA; CDR3 protein: CASSTGQNQPQHF; CDR3 DNA: TGTGCCAGCAGTACTGGACAGAATCAGCCCCAGCATTTT
V gene: TRBV4-3; clone size: few; J gene: TRBJ2-1; D gene: TRBD2; CDR3 protein: CASSQDLRGGGYNEQFF; CDR3 DNA: TGCGCCAGCAGCCAAGATCTGCGGGGGGGCGGCTACAATGAGCAGTTCTTC
V gene: TRBV7-9; clone size: NA; J gene: TRBJ2-5; D gene: TRBD2; CDR3 protein: CASSSLAGEETQYF; CDR3 DNA: TGTGCCAGCAGCTCTTTAGCGGGAGAAGAGACCCAGTACTTC
V gene: TRBV7-2; clone size: NA; J gene: TRBJ2-2; D gene: TRBD2; CDR3 protein: CASSSWTSTGELFF; CDR3 DNA: TGTGCCAGCAGCTCGTGGACTAGTACCGGGGAGCTGTTTTTT
V gene: TRBV7-8; clone size: few; J gene: TRBJ1-1; D gene: NA; CDR3 protein: CASSLAVGTNTEAFF; CDR3 DNA: TGTGCCAGCAGCTTAGCGGTGGGGACGAACACTGAAGCTTTCTTT
V gene: TRBV6-5; clone size: many; J gene: TRBJ2-3; D gene: TRBD2; CDR3 protein: CASSFASGGADTQYF; CDR3 DNA: TGTGCCAGCAGTTTTGCTAGCGGGGGGGCAGATACGCAGTATTTT
V gene: TRBV29-1; clone size: few; J gene: TRBJ2-7; D gene: NA; CDR3 protein: CSVEYMDEQYF; CDR3 DNA: TGCAGCGTTGAATATATGGACGAGCAGTACTTC
V gene: TRBV10-3; clone size: NA; J gene: TRBJ2-7; D gene: NA; CDR3 protein: CAISESAGLSPEQYF; CDR3 DNA: TGTGCCATCAGTGAGTCTGCAGGGTTAAGCCCCGAGCAGTACTTC
V gene: TRBV5-4; clone size: few; J gene: TRBJ1-1; D gene: TRBD1; CDR3 protein: CASSRPGQGLAQTEAFF; CDR3 DNA: TGTGCCAGCAGCCGACCGGGACAGGGTTTGGCGCAAACTGAAGCTTTCTTT
V gene: TRBV12-3/TRBV12-4; clone size: NA; J gene: TRBJ2-1; D gene: TRBD1; CDR3 protein: CASSSGQGHFDEQFF; CDR3 DNA: TGTGCCAGCAGTTCGGGACAGGGTCATTTCGATGAGCAGTTCTTC
V gene: TRBV25-1; clone size: NA; J gene: TRBJ1-5; D gene: TRBD1; CDR3 protein: CASSGPGTGNQPQHF; CDR3 DNA: TGTGCCAGCAGTGGGCCCGGGACAGGGAATCAGCCCCAGCATTTT
V gene: TRBV12-3/TRBV12-4; clone size: many; J gene: TRBJ1-2; D gene: NA; CDR3 protein: CASSSGQNYGYTF; CDR3 DNA: TGTGCCAGCAGTTCGGGACAAAACTATGGCTACACCTTC
V gene: TRBV5-5; clone size: NA; J gene: TRBJ2-5; D gene: TRBD2; CDR3 protein: CASSKLAGGQETQYF; CDR3 DNA: TGTGCCAGCAGTAAACTAGCGGGGGGGCAAGAGACCCAGTACTTC
V gene: TRBV12-3/TRBV12-4; clone size: NA; J gene: TRBJ2-1; D gene: TRBD1; CDR3 protein: CASTTGQYNEQFF; CDR3 DNA: TGTGCCAGCACCACGGGACAGTACAATGAGCAGTTCTTC
V gene: TRBV7-9; clone size: few; J gene: TRBJ2-5; D gene: NA; CDR3 protein: CASSLNSGGAETQYF; CDR3 DNA: TGTGCCAGCAGCTTAAATTCCGGGGGCGCGGAGACCCAGTACTTC
V gene: TRBV5-1; clone size: few; J gene: TRBJ2-2; D gene: NA; CDR3 protein: CASSLIRFDTGELFF; CDR3 DNA: TGCGCCAGCAGCTTGATCAGGTTTGACACCGGGGAGCTGTTTTTT
V gene: TRBV12-3/TRBV12-4; clone size: NA; J gene: TRBJ2-1; D gene: NA; CDR3 protein: CASTGTALYNEQFF; CDR3 DNA: TGTGCCAGCACGGGGACTGCCCTATACAATGAGCAGTTCTTC
V gene: TRBV6-2/TRBV6-3; clone size: few; J gene: TRBJ2-1; D gene: TRBD2; CDR3 protein: CASSRGTSGRRGEQFF; CDR3 DNA: TGTGCCAGCAGCCGCGGGACTAGCGGGAGAAGGGGTGAGCAGTTCTTC
V gene: TRBV5-1; clone size: many; J gene: TRBJ2-3; D gene: NA; CDR3 protein: CASSLEDTQYF; CDR3 DNA: TGCGCCAGCAGCTTGGAAGATACGCAGTATTTT
V gene: TRBV7-2; clone size: NA; J gene: TRBJ2-1; D gene: NA; CDR3 protein: CASSLVTTSYNEQFF; CDR3 DNA: TGTGCCAGCAGCTTAGTAACCACTTCCTACAATGAGCAGTTCTTC
V gene: TRBV6-1; clone size: many; J gene: TRBJ2-4; D gene: TRBD2; CDR3 protein: CASSRGTSGRRGKNIQYF; CDR3 DNA: TGTGCCAGCAGTAGGGGGACTAGCGGGAGAAGGGGCAAAAACATTCAGTACTTC
V gene: TRBV7-6; clone size: few; J gene: TRBJ2-1; D gene: TRBD2; CDR3 protein: CASSRERGWSYNEQFF; CDR3 DNA: TGTGCCAGCAGCCGGGAGCGGGGGTGGTCCTACAATGAGCAGTTCTTC
V gene: TRBV3-1; clone size: NA; J gene: TRBJ2-3; D gene: TRBD2; CDR3 protein: CASSQLGLANTDTQYF; CDR3 DNA: TGTGCCAGCAGCCAATTGGGACTAGCGAACACAGATACGCAGTATTTT
V gene: TRBV5-1; clone size: NA; J gene: TRBJ1-1; D gene: NA; CDR3 protein: CASSLDYLSGNTEAFF; CDR3 DNA: TGCGCCAGCAGCTTGGATTACTTGTCCGGGAACACTGAAGCTTTCTTT
V gene: TRBV6-1; clone size: NA; J gene: TRBJ2-5; D gene: TRBD2; CDR3 protein: CASRRGSGYQETQYF; CDR3 DNA: TGTGCCAGCAGGAGAGGTAGCGGGTACCAAGAGACCCAGTACTTC
V gene: TRBV20-1; clone size: NA; J gene: TRBJ1-6; D gene: TRBD1; CDR3 protein: CSAPDRPASPLHF; CDR3 DNA: TGCAGTGCTCCGGACAGGCCGGCTTCACCCCTCCACTTT
V gene: TRBV5-1; clone size: few; J gene: TRBJ2-7; D gene: NA; CDR3 protein: CASSPSNRAHEQYF; CDR3 DNA: TGCGCCAGCAGCCCATCCAACAGGGCCCACGAGCAGTACTTC
V gene: TRBV10-3; clone size: few; J gene: TRBJ2-1; D gene: NA; CDR3 protein: CAISRDHYNEQFF; CDR3 DNA: TGTGCCATCAGCCGAGACCATTACAATGAGCAGTTCTTC
V gene: TRBV5-1; clone size: many; J gene: TRBJ1-2; D gene: NA; CDR3 protein: CASSSGGVSGYTF; CDR3 DNA: TGCGCCAGCAGCTCCGGGGGGGTGTCTGGCTACACCTTC
V gene: TRBV5-1; clone size: NA; J gene: TRBJ1-5; D gene: NA; CDR3 protein: CASSLAGREGQPQHF; CDR3 DNA: TGCGCCAGCAGCTTGGCCGGCAGGGAGGGTCAGCCCCAGCATTTT
V gene: TRBV7-8; clone size: NA; J gene: TRBJ2-1; D gene: NA; CDR3 protein: CASSLADYAEQFF; CDR3 DNA: TGTGCCAGCAGCTTAGCGGACTACGCTGAGCAGTTCTTC
V gene: TRBV28; clone size: NA; J gene: TRBJ2-7; D gene: TRBD1; CDR3 protein: CATKLRTGGYEQYF; CDR3 DNA: TGTGCCACCAAATTGAGAACAGGGGGTTACGAGCAGTACTTC
V gene: TRBV5-1; clone size: few; J gene: TRBJ2-1; D gene: NA; CDR3 protein: CASSVGNYNEQFF; CDR3 DNA: TGCGCCAGCAGCGTGGGGAACTACAATGAGCAGTTCTTC